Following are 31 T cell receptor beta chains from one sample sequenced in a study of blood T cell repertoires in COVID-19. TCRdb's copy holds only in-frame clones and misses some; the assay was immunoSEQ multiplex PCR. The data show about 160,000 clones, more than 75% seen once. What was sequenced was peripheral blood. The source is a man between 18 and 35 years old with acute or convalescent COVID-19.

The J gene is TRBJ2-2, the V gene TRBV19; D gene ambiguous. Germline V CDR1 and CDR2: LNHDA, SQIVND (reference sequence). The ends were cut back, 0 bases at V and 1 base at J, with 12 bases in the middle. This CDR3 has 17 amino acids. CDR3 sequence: CASSIDRRTQNTGELFF. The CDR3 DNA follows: TGTGCCAGTAGTATAGATCGCAGAACACAGAACACCGGGGAGCTGTTTTTT.

CDR3 bases: TGTGCCAGCAGTCGAGGGTTGGGTGGAAACACCATATATTTT. It yields the protein CASSRGLGGNTIYF. V gene TRBV6-5 combines with J gene TRBJ1-3; D gene uncertain. The germline V and J ends were trimmed by 5 bases and 3 bases, with 11 bases remaining between them. The germline V gene encodes CDR1 MNHEY and CDR2 SVGAGI. CDR3 size: 14 residues.

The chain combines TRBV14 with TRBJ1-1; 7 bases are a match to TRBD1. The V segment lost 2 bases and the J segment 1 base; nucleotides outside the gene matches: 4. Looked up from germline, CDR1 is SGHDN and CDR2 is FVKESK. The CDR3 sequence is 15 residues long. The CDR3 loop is CASSQPGQPNTEAFF. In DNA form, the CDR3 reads TGTGCCAGCAGCCAACCGGGACAGCCGAACACTGAAGCTTTCTTT.

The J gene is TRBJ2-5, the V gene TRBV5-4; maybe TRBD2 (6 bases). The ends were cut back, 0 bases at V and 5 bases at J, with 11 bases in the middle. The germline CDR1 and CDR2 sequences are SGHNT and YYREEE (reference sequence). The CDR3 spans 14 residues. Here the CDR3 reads CASSLGGLMETQYF. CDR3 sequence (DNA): TGTGCCAGCAGCTTGGGGGGACTCATGGAGACCCAGTACTTC.

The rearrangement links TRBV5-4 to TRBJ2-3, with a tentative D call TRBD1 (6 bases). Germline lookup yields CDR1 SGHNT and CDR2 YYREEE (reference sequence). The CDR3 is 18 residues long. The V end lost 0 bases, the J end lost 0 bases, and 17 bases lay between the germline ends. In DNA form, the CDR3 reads TGTGCCAGCAGCTTGGGGGGGACACTTCGGGGAAGCACAGATACGCAGTATTTT. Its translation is CASSLGGTLRGSTDTQYF. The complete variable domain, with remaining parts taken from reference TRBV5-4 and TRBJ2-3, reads ETGVTQSPTHLIKTRGQQVTLRCSSQSGHNTVSWYQQALGQGPQFIFQYYREEENGRGNFPPRFSGLQFPNYSSELNVNALELDDSALYLCASSLGGTLRGSTDTQYFGPGTRLTVL.

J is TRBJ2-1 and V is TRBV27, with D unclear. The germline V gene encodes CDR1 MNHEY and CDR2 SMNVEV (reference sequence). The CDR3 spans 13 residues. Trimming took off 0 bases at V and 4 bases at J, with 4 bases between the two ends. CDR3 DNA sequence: TGTGCCAGCAGTTTATCACGGTACAATGAGCAGTTCTTC. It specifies CASSLSRYNEQFF.

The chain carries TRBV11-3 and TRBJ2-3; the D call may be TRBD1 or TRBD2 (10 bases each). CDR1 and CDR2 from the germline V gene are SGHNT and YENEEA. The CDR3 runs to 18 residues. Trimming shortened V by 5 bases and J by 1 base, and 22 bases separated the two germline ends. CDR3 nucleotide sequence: TGTGCCAGCAGCCCGGGACAGGGGCTAGCGGGGGGCACAGATACGCAGTATTTT. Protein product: CASSPGQGLAGGTDTQYF.

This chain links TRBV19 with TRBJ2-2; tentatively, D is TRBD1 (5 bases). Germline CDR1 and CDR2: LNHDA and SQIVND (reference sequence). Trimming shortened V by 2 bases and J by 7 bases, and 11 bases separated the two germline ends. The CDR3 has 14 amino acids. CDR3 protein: CASSITGRNGELFF. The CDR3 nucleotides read TGTGCCAGTAGTATAACAGGAAGGAACGGGGAGCTGTTTTTT.

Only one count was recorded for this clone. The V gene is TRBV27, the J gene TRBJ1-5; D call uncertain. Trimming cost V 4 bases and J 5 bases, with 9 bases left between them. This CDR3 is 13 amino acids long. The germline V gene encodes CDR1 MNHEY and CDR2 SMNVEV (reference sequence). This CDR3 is CASSSTGYQPQHF. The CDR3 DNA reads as TGTGCCAGCAGTTCGACGGGATATCAGCCCCAGCATTTT.

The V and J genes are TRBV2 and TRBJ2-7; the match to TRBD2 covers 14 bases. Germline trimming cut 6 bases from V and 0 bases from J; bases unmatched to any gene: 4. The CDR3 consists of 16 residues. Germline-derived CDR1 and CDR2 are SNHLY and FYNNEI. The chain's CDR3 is CASRRLAGGISYEQYF. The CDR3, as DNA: TGTGCCAGCAGGCGACTAGCGGGGGGGATCTCCTACGAGCAGTACTTC.

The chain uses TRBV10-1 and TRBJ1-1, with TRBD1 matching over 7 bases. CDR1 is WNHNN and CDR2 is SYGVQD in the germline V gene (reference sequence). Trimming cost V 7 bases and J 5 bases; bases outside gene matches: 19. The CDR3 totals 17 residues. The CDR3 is CASNFGDHRRGRTEAFF. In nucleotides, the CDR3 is TGCGCCAGCAACTTTGGAGACCATCGCAGGGGGAGGACTGAAGCTTTCTTT.

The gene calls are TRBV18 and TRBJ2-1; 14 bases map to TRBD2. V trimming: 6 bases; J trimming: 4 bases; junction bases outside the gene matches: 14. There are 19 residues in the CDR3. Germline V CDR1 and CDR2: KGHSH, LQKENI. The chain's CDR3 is CASSPQLDRLAGGYNEQFF. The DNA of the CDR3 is TGTGCCAGCTCTCCCCAACTAGATCGACTAGCGGGGGGGTACAATGAGCAGTTCTTC.

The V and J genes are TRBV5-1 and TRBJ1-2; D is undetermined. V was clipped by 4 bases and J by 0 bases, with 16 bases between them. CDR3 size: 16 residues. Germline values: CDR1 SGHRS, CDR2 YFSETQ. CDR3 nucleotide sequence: TGCGCCAGCAGCCGGGAGGTCGCAGAGCCTAACTATGGCTACACCTTC. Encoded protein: CASSREVAEPNYGYTF.

In DNA, the CDR3 is TGTGCCAGCAGCGAGGTTTACAATGAGCAGTTCTTC. The encoded protein is CASSEVYNEQFF. The rearrangement joins TRBV5-8 to TRBJ2-1; D remains ambiguous. Trimming cost V 4 bases and J 4 bases, with 6 bases left between them. Looked up from germline, CDR1 is SGHTS and CDR2 is YDEGEE. This CDR3 comprises 12 residues.

The DNA for the CDR3 is TGTGGGGACAGGATTGTCAAAAACATTCAGTACTTC. It translates to CGDRIVKNIQYF. This chain joins TRBV21-1 and TRBJ2-4; the table's D call of TRBD1 was not tested on the DNA. TRBV21-1 is flagged as a pseudogene. The CDR3 is 12 residues long.

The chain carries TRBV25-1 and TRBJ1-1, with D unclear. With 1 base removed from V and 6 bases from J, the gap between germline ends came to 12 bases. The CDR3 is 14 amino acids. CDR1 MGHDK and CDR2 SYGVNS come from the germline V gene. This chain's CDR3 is CASSESAAVPEAFF. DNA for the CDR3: TGTGCCAGCAGTGAATCCGCAGCGGTCCCTGAAGCTTTCTTT.

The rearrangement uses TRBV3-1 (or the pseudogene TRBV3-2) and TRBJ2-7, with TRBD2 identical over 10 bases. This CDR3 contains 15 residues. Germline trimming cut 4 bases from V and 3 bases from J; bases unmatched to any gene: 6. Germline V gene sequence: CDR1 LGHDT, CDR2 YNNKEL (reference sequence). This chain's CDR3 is CASSPPGLAIYEQYF. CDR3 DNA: TGTGCCAGCAGCCCACCGGGACTAGCGATCTACGAGCAGTACTTC.

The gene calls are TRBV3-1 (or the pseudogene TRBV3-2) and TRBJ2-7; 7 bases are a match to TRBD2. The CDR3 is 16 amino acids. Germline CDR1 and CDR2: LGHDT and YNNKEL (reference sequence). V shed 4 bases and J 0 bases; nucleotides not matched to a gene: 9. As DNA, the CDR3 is TGTGCCAGCAGCCCATCCCTTCTAGCGGCCTCCTACGAGCAGTACTTC. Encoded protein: CASSPSLLAASYEQYF.

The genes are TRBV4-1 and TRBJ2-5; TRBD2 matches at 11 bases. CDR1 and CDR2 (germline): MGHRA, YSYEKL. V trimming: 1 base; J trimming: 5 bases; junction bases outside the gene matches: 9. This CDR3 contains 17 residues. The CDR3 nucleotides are TGCGCCAGCAGCCAAGGGCTCCTAGCGGGAGGAGGGGAGACCCAGTACTTC. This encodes CASSQGLLAGGGETQYF.

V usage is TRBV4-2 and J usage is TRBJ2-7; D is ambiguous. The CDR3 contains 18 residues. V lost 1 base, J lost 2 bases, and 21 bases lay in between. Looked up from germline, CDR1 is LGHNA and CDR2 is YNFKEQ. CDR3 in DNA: TGTGCCAGCAGCCAAGCCCTCCCCTCAGGCTCTCCGACCTACGAGCAGTACTTC. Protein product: CASSQALPSGSPTYEQYF.

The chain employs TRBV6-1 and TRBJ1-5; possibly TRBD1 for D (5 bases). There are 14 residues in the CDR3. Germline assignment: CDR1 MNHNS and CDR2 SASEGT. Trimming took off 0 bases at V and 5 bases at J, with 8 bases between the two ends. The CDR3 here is CASSEAPGDQPQHF. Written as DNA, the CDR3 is TGTGCCAGCAGTGAAGCGCCGGGGGATCAGCCCCAGCATTTT.

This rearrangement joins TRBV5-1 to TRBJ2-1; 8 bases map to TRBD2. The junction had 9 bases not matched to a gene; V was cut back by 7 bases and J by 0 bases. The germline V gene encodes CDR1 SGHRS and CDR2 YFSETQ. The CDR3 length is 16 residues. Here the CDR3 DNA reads TGCGCCAGCGTCGGACGGGAGGGGAGCTCCTACAATGAGCAGTTCTTC. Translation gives CASVGREGSSYNEQFF.

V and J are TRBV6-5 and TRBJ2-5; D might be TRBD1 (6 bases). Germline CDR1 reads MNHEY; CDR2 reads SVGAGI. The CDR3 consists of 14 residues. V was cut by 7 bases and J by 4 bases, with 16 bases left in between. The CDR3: CASNQGQTGETQYF. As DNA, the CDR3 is TGTGCCAGCAACCAAGGTCAGACAGGAGAGACCCAGTACTTC.

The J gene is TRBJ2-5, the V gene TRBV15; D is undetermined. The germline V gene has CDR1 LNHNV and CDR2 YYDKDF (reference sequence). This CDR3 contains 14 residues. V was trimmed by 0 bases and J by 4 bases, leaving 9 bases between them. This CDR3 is CATSRDLSVETQYF. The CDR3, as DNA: TGTGCCACCAGCAGAGATTTATCAGTAGAGACCCAGTACTTC.

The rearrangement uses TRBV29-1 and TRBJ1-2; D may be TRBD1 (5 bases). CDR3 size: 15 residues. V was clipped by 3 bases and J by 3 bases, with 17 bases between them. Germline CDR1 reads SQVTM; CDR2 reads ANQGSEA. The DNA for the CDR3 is TGCAGCGTTGATAAGTCTAGGAGGGGAGACTATGGCTACACCTTC. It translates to CSVDKSRRGDYGYTF.

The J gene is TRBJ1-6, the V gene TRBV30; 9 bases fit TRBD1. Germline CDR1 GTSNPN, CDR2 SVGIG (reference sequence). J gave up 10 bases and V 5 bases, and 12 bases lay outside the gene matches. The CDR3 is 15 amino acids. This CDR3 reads CAWENGQGWQSPLHF. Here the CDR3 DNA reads TGTGCCTGGGAAAATGGACAGGGGTGGCAATCACCCCTCCACTTT.

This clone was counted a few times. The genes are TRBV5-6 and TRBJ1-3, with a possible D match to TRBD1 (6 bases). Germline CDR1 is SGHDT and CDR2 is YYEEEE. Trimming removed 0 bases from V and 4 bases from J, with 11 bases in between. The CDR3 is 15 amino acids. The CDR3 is CASSLGWGLGNTIYF. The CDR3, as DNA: TGTGCCAGCAGCTTGGGTTGGGGGCTAGGAAACACCATATATTTT.

CDR3 in amino acids: CASSLQQGAGLMNTEAFF. CDR3 DNA: TGTGCCAGCAGCTTACAACAGGGGGCTGGACTTATGAACACTGAAGCTTTCTTT. This sequence joins TRBV9 and TRBJ1-1, with 9 nucleotides matching TRBD1. The junction had 13 bases not matched to a gene; V was cut back by 4 bases and J by 0 bases. The CDR3 is 18 residues long. Germline-derived CDR1 and CDR2 are SGDLS and YYNGEE.

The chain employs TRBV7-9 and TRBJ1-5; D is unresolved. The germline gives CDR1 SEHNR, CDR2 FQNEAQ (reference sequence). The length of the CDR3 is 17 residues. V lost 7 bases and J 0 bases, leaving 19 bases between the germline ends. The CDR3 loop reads CASKRWQTHYSNQPQHF. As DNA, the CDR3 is TGTGCCAGCAAGCGGTGGCAGACCCATTATAGCAATCAGCCCCAGCATTTT.

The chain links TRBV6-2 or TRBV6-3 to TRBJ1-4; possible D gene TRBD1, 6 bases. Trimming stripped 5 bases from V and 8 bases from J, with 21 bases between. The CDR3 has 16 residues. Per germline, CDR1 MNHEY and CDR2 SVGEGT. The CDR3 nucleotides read TGTGCCAGCAGTCCAAGCGCCGGGACAAAACCCGAAAAACTGTTTTTT. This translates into CASSPSAGTKPEKLFF.

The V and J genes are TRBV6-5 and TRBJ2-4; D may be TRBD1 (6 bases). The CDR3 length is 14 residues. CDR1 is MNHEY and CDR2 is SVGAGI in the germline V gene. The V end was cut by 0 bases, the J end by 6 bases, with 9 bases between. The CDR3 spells CASSYSWDINIQYF. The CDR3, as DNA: TGTGCCAGCAGTTACTCGTGGGACATAAACATTCAGTACTTC.